These T cell receptor beta chains were read from a single sample in a study of T cells in Graves' hyperthyroidism and ophthalmopathy. TCRdb called the multiplex PCR reads again in MiXCR, with one record for every CDR3 protein. The repertoire holds over 150,000 distinct CDR3 sequences, with about 15% as singletons. The specimen was blood. The source of these receptors is a woman between 50 and 59 years old with Graves' hyperthyroidism. The CDR3 runs from the conserved cysteine through the conserved F or W. A D gene is named only where the DNA matches it firmly. A clone size is listed for some rows: how often the clone was seen (once, few, many), or a class if it is expanded.

d_call clone_size j_call v_call cdr3_nt cdr3_aa
TRBD1 NA TRBJ1-2 TRBV3-1 TGTGCCAGCAGCCAAGAAGCGCGGAGGGGGCCTAGAGGCTACACCTTC CASSQEARRGPRGYTF
NA many TRBJ1-5 TRBV7-8 TGTGCCAGCAGCGCGGTACAGGGTGGGTACGGCAATCAGCCCCAGCATTTT CASSAVQGGYGNQPQHF
NA many TRBJ1-2 TRBV7-9 TGTGCCAGCAGCCAAGACAGCTATGGCTACACCTTC CASSQDSYGYTF
NA many TRBJ2-7 TRBV10-3 TGTGCCATCAGTGAGCCAGGGAGCTCCTACGAGCAGTACTTC CAISEPGSSYEQYF
TRBD1 many TRBJ1-2 TRBV11-2 TGTGCCAGCAGCTCGATACAGGGGAGGGAAGGCTACACCTTC CASSSIQGREGYTF
TRBD2 many TRBJ2-7 TRBV29-1 TGCAGCGTTGTTTCGGGGGGGAACTCCTACGAGCAGTACTTC CSVVSGGNSYEQYF
TRBD1 few TRBJ2-7 TRBV15 TGTGCCACCGGGACAGGATCCGCCGAGCAGTACTTC CATGTGSAEQYF
NA many TRBJ1-6 TRBV9 TGTGCCAGCAGCGTAGTGGGGGGGCCCAATTCACCCCTCCACTTT CASSVVGGPNSPLHF
TRBD1 NA TRBJ1-6 TRBV28 TGTGCCAGCAGGTCCCGGACAGGGCCATGGTCTCCCCTCCACTTT CASRSRTGPWSPLHF
TRBD2 few TRBJ2-3 TRBV4-3 TGCGCCAGCAGCCAAGGAGCGGGGGCAGATACGCAGTATTTT CASSQGAGADTQYF
NA many TRBJ2-5 TRBV6-2/TRBV6-3 TGTGCCAGCAAAGCTCTAGCGAAAGAGACCCAGTACTTC CASKALAKETQYF
NA NA TRBJ1-3 TRBV15 TGTGCCACCAGCCAGGGACGTCGGGATTTCTCTGGAAACACCATATATTTT CATSQGRRDFSGNTIYF
NA many TRBJ2-3 TRBV29-1 TGCAGCGTTGAAAGGACAACTAGCACAGATACGCAGTATTTT CSVERTTSTDTQYF
NA NA TRBJ2-4 TRBV5-4 TGTGCCAGCAGCCAGCAAGCCAAAAACATTCAGTACTTC CASSQQAKNIQYF
TRBD1 many TRBJ1-4 TRBV7-9 TGTGCCAGCAGCTCGGGACAGGGAATAGAAAAACTGTTTTTT CASSSGQGIEKLFF
NA many TRBJ1-1 TRBV19 TGTGCCACCACCAGGGGGAACACTGAAGCTTTCTTT CATTRGNTEAFF
NA many TRBJ1-1 TRBV28 TGTGCCAGCACCCCGCACGGACAGAATGAAGCTTTCTTT CASTPHGQNEAFF
TRBD1 few TRBJ2-7 TRBV12-3/TRBV12-4 TGTGCCAGCAGTACCTCCGGGACAGATCCCCACGAGCAGTACTTC CASSTSGTDPHEQYF
NA many TRBJ1-2 TRBV7-9 TGTGCCAGCAGCTCCCCGGGGGGCACAGAAGGCTACACCTTC CASSSPGGTEGYTF
NA many TRBJ1-6 TRBV2 TGTGCCAGCAGCCCGGGGCCCTTGGGATCACCCCTCCACTTT CASSPGPLGSPLHF
NA NA TRBJ2-1 TRBV7-9 TGTGCCAGCAGCTTAAGGTGGGGGGTCTACAATGAGCAGTTCTTC CASSLRWGVYNEQFF
NA many TRBJ1-1 TRBV6-5 TGTGCCAGCAGTTACTCTCGGGCAAGCACTGAAGCTTTCTTT CASSYSRASTEAFF
TRBD1 NA TRBJ1-4 TRBV28 TGTGCCAGCAGTTTACCGGGACAGGGTCGGGAAAAACTGTTTTTT CASSLPGQGREKLFF
TRBD2 NA TRBJ2-3 TRBV18 TGTGCCAGCTCACCAGTCCTAGCGGGGGGGTCAGGAGATACGCAGTATTTT CASSPVLAGGSGDTQYF
NA NA TRBJ2-5 TRBV13 TGTGCCAGCAGGTCCCGGGGGCAAGAGACCGAGTACTTC CASRSRGQETEYF
NA many TRBJ1-2 TRBV4-1 TGCGCCAGCAGCCCTGGCTCTTCAGGGTTCTATGGCTACACCTTC CASSPGSSGFYGYTF
TRBD1 many TRBJ1-2 TRBV7-9 TGTGCCAGCAAACTTGACAGGGTGGGTGGCTACACCTTC CASKLDRVGGYTF
TRBD1 many TRBJ2-4 TRBV2 TGTGCCAGCAGTGGTTGGGACAGGGGTATAAGTGGAAACATTCAGTACTTC CASSGWDRGISGNIQYF
NA many TRBJ2-3 TRBV3-1 TGTGCCAGCAGCCAGACGTACACAGATACGCAGTATTTT CASSQTYTDTQYF
NA many TRBJ1-5 TRBV5-5 TGTGCCAGCAAAAAGGAAATCAATCAGCCCCAGCATTTT CASKKEINQPQHF
NA many TRBJ2-7 TRBV28 TGTGCCAGCAGTTTGGGGCGGATACCAGAATACGAGCAGTACTTC CASSLGRIPEYEQYF
NA many TRBJ2-7 TRBV27 TGTGCCAGCAGTTACGCCAGGGGCCACGAGCAGTACTTC CASSYARGHEQYF
NA few TRBJ1-2 TRBV7-9 TGTGCCAGCAGCCCCGAAGTAAGGACGACGGATGGCTACACCTTC CASSPEVRTTDGYTF
NA NA TRBJ2-3 TRBV4-3 TGCGCCAGTAGCAGGGAGGTTGCAGATACGCAGTATTTT CASSREVADTQYF
TRBD2 once TRBJ2-5 TRBV28 TGTGCCAGCACTGAGGGTTCCAGACTAGCGGTTCGAGAGACCCAGTACTTC CASTEGSRLAVRETQYF
TRBD2 NA TRBJ2-1 TRBV6-2/TRBV6-3 TGTGCCAGCAGTTACAGCCTAGCGGGAGGCAATGAGCAGTTCTTC CASSYSLAGGNEQFF
NA NA TRBJ2-7 TRBV7-3 TGTGCCAGCAGCTTAACGCAAGGAGTTTCCTCCGAGCAGTACTTC CASSLTQGVSSEQYF
TRBD1 many TRBJ1-2 TRBV12-3/TRBV12-4 TGTGCCAGCAGTTCGACCGGGACAGGATTTGGCTACACCTTC CASSSTGTGFGYTF
NA NA TRBJ2-1 TRBV30 TGTGCCTGGACTAGCTCCTACAATGAGCAGTTCTTC CAWTSSYNEQFF
TRBD1 many TRBJ1-1 TRBV28 TGTGCCAGCAGTGGGGGGACAGTGAACACTGAAGCTTTCTTT CASSGGTVNTEAFF
NA many TRBJ1-3 TRBV27 TGTGCCAGCAGTCCAAGGACCGGTGGATTCTTTGGAAACACCATATATTTT CASSPRTGGFFGNTIYF
NA many TRBJ1-1 TRBV4-1 TGCGCCAGCAGCCAAGATGGGTCGACTGAAGCTTTCTTT CASSQDGSTEAFF
NA many TRBJ1-1 TRBV5-6 TGTGCCAGCAGCTTTTTTACCCTGGGCGCTGAAGCTTTCTTT CASSFFTLGAEAFF
NA many TRBJ1-2 TRBV5-1 TGCGCCAGCAGCCCCTCGACAAAGGTTGGCTACACCTTC CASSPSTKVGYTF
NA many TRBJ1-6 TRBV20-1 TGCAGTGCCAGTGGGGCCGGTGGGAATTCACCCCTCCACTTT CSASGAGGNSPLHF
TRBD1 NA TRBJ1-5 TRBV28 TGTGCCAGCAGGGGGGCAGGGGGTCGTCCCCAGCATTTT CASRGAGGRPQHF
TRBD2 many TRBJ2-3 TRBV5-6 TGTGCCAGCAGCTTGATGCGGGGGGCCCCAGATACGCAGTATTTT CASSLMRGAPDTQYF
TRBD1 many TRBJ1-5 TRBV6-5 TGTGCCAGCAGTTACCCATACAGGGGAATTAATCAGCCCCAGCATTTT CASSYPYRGINQPQHF
NA many TRBJ1-3 TRBV6-5 TGTGCCAGCAGTTACTCAAACCCGTTGGGCTCTGGAAACACCATATATTTT CASSYSNPLGSGNTIYF
TRBD1 NA TRBJ2-1 TRBV20-1 TGCAGTGCTGTGACAGGGGTGAATGAGCAGTTCTTC CSAVTGVNEQFF
NA many TRBJ1-1 TRBV20-1 TGCAGTGCTAGAGACCAGGGAGGTAACACTGAAGCTTTCTTT CSARDQGGNTEAFF
TRBD1 many TRBJ1-1 TRBV5-1 TGCGCCAGCAGACCCGGGACAGGGGGCGGAAGGACTGAAGCTTTCTTT CASRPGTGGGRTEAFF
NA many TRBJ2-7 TRBV19 TGTGCCAGTAGCTTCCGGGGGCCCTCCTACGAGCAGTACTTC CASSFRGPSYEQYF